This T cell receptor beta chain is from a study of tumor-infiltrating lymphocytes in primary liver carcinoma. Study-level points and caveats: A significantly higher top-250-clone fraction was found in tumors than in blood (p = 0.039).

Total RNA and DNA came together from 20-30 mg of bulk tissue without cell sorting. A constant-region primer primed TCR beta cDNA synthesis from roughly 500 ng of total RNA. A slightly modified ARM-PCR protocol with three nested multiplex PCR rounds produced these TCR beta libraries. Two initial PCR rounds of around 10 cycles each paired TRBV1-TRBV30 forward primers with a C-beta reverse primer. TCRdb processed the multiplex PCR reads anew with MiXCR; each CDR3 protein has one entry. The profile shows just under 55,000 distinct CDR3 sequences, about 70% of them singletons. This clonotype was seen repeatedly, ten times or more. Its specificity is not known. This CDR3 has 18 amino acids. Trimming took off 0 bases at V and 0 bases at J, with 17 bases between the two ends. Germline lookup yields CDR1 MGHRA and CDR2 YSYEKL.

This TCR derives from a man aged 35 to 55 with primary liver carcinoma and hepatitis B virus infection. This chain connects TRBV4-1 to TRBJ1-1, with D possibly being TRBD1 (6 bases). The sample consisted of liver tumor tissue from sampling region 2. The subset: tumor region T2, inferior pole. In DNA, the CDR3 is TGCGCCAGCAGCCAAGATAGGGGGGGGGGCCTCATGAACACTGAAGCTTTCTTT. The encoded protein is CASSQDRGGGLMNTEAFF.